The 2 T cell receptor beta chains listed next were all sequenced from one sample in a study of regulatory and conventional T cells in RAG deficiency. TCRdb's table, derived via immunoSEQ multiplex PCR, lists solely in-frame clones and lacks some. Found here are approximately 48,000 clones, 85% to 90% of them singletons; the top ten hold about 0.5%. The sorted conventional CD4+ T cells were CD25-low and CD127-high, with genomic DNA sequenced. The same sample was also used in a study of regulatory T cells. That source adds: The PCR used 52 TRBV and 13 TRBJ primers.

The sample comprised CD4+ effector T cells sorted from blood. These receptors were obtained from a human donor in good health.

V gene TRBV6-4 combines with J gene TRBJ1-2; tentative D call: TRBD1 (6 bases). This CDR3 region has 10 residues. Germline V gives CDR1 MRHNA, CDR2 SNTAGT. Trimming cost V 8 bases and J 7 bases, with 8 bases left between them. This CDR3 reads CASRRGGYTF. Written as DNA, the CDR3 is TGTGCCAGCCGCAGGGGTGGCTACACCTTC.

The rearrangement joins TRBV7-3 to TRBJ1-2; 7 bases fit TRBD1. CDR1 SGHTA and CDR2 FQGTGA come from the germline V gene. There are 15 residues in the CDR3. V shed 5 bases, J shed 4 bases, and the junction held 10 bases outside the gene matches. The CDR3 DNA follows: TGTGCCAGCAGCCCAGGGACAGCAGTAGGCTATGGCTACACCTTC. It encodes CASSPGTAVGYGYTF.